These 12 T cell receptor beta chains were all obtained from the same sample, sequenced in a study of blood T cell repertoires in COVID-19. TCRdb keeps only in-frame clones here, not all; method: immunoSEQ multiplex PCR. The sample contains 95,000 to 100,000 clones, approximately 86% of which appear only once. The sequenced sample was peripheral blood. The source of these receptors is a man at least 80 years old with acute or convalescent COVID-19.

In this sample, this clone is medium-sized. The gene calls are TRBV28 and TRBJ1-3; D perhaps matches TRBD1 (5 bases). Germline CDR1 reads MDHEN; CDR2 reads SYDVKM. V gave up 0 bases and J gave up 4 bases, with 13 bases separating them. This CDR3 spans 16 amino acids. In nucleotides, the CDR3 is TGTGCCAGCAGTTTATGGGACACAGGCAAAGGAAACACCATATATTTT. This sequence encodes CASSLWDTGKGNTIYF.

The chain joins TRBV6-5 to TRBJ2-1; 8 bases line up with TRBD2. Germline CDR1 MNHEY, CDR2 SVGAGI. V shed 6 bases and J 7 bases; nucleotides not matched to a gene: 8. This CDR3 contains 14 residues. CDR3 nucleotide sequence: TGTGCCAGCAGGGACGGGGGGGAAGGGAATGAGCAGTTCTTC. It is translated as CASRDGGEGNEQFF.

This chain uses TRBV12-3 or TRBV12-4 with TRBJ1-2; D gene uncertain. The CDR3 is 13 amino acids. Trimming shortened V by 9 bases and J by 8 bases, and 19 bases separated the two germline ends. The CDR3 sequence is CASCRSGDGGYTF. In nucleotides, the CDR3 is TGTGCCAGTTGCCGGTCCGGGGATGGCGGCTACACCTTC.

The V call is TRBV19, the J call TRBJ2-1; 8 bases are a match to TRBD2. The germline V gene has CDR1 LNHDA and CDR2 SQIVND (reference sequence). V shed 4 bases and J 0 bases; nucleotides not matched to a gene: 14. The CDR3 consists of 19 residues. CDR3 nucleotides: TGTGCCAGTAGTACTTCGTCTTCCGGGACTAGAAGCTCCTACAATGAGCAGTTCTTC. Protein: CASSTSSSGTRSSYNEQFF.

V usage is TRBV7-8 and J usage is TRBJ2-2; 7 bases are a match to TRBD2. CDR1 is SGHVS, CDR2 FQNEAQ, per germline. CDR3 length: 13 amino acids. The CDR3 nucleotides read TGTGCTCTGCGGGAGCCGCGAACCGGGGAGCTGTTTTTT. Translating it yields CALREPRTGELFF.

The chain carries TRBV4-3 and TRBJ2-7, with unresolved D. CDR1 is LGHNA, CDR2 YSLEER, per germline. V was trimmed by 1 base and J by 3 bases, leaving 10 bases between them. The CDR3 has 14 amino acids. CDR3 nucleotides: TGCGCCAGCAGCCAAGTGGCGTACTACTACGAGCAGTACTTC. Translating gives CASSQVAYYYEQYF.

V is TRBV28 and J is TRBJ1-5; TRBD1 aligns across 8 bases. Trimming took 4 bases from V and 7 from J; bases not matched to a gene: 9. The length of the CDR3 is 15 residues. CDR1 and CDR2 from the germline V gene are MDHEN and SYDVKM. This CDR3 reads CASSSQGAYRQPQHF. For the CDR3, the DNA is TGTGCCAGCAGTTCCCAGGGGGCCTACAGACAGCCCCAGCATTTT.

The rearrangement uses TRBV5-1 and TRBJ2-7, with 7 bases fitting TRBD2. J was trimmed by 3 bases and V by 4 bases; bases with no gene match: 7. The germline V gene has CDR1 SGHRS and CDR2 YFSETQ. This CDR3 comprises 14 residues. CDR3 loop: CASSGVGGLYEQYF. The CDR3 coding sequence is TGCGCCAGCAGCGGAGTGGGAGGGCTCTACGAGCAGTACTTC.

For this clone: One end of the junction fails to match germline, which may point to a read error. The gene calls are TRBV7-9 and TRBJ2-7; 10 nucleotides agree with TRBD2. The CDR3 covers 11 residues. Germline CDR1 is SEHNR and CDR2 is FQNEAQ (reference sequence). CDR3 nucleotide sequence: TGTGCCAGCCCTGAGCGGGGGGGATGGGACTTC. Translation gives CASPERGGWDF.

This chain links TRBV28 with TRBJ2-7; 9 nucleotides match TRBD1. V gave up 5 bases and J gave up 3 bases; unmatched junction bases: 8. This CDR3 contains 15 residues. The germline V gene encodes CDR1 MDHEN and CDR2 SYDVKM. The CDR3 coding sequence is TGTGCCAGCAGTCCCGGGACAGGGCGTCTCTACGAGCAGTACTTC. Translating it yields CASSPGTGRLYEQYF.

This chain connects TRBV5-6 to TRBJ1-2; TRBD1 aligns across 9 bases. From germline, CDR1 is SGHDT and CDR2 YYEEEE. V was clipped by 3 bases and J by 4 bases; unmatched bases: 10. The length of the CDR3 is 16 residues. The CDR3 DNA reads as TGTGCCAGCAGCTGGGCGACAGGGGGATTCGGCTATGGCTACACCTTC. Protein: CASSWATGGFGYGYTF.

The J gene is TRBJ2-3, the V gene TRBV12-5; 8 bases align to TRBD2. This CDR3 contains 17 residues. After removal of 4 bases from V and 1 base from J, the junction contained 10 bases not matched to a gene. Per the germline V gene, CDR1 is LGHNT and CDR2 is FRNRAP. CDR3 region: CASGSFPGGPGTDTQYF. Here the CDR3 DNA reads TGTGCTAGTGGTTCTTTCCCGGGAGGGCCTGGCACAGATACGCAGTATTTT.